The present entry profiles one T cell receptor beta chain with its context. This clone's antigen is unknown. No base-level quality is on record; no much larger clone is a single base apart. Here V drops 3 bases and J drops 5 bases, and the junction holds 4 bases not matched to any gene. The CDR3 numbers 15 residues from cysteine through phenylalanine. Just CDR3 DNA is preserved here, 45 bases in frame from base 1. The germline V gene supplies CDR1 SGHRS and CDR2 YFSETQ. The data are from a study of cytomegalovirus exposure and HLA in healthy donors (TCRdb year 2017). Study-wide context: A later analysis indicated that the 130 or so validation repertoires were generated on the platform also employed for the approximately 670 repertoires of the first cohort. The study aimed to test whether cataloging public T cell receptors could reveal signatures of past pathogen exposure. A separate validation cohort of over 95 different subjects was used in addition to the 666-subject first cohort. The study combined high-throughput TCR immunosequencing, statistical association of individual TCRs with disease status, and machine learning to predict cytomegalovirus infection status.

Libraries were built with the immunoSEQ multiplex PCR assay. Per the authors' processing: A statistical classification framework was built for diagnosing cytomegalovirus status from the catalog of TCR beta chain sequences. In its TCRdb copy, this immuneACCESS table keeps in-frame sequences only and misses some clones. Where compared with another copy, unresolved V genes explain less than half of these, and the others have no known cause. V and J calls and clone size follow that table, whereas D and trimming were derived from the DNA. Within this sample are roughly 110,000 clones, with approximately 90% of them counted one time only. The ten largest clones take up roughly 2% of the sample. Donors formed part of the validation cohort, which comprised over a hundred subjects and was distinct from the first cohort of 670 or so subjects. Here is what the overall study found, with its caveats: A total of fewer than 200 TCR beta chains were listed by the study as associated with cytomegalovirus. The classifier was reported to diagnose cytomegalovirus status with high specificity and sensitivity in both the original and validation cohorts. In a later analysis, TCRs clustered in the first cohort were found to also tend to co-occur in the 130 or so validation repertoires, with roughly 93% of cluster scores above 0. In vitro tests confirmed that a few of the cytomegalovirus-associated TCR beta chains recognize cytomegalovirus antigens. Most TCR sequences were observed very rarely across donors, whereas some public TCRs were present in many individuals. The authors suggested that the approach could potentially be extended to other disease states and immunological phenotypes. A later analysis lacked HLA typing for the validation cohort, so it scored co-occurrence in that cohort across all 110 or so repertoires.

The sequence is built from TRBV5-1 and TRBJ2-1; 11 of the junction bases match TRBD2. The sequence came from a young woman in good health and CMV-seropositive. The sample was PBMCs. The CDR3: CASSSGTSGDNEQFF. The nucleotide sequence is given as TGCGCCAGCAGCTCTGGGACTAGCGGAGACAATGAGCAGTTCTTC.